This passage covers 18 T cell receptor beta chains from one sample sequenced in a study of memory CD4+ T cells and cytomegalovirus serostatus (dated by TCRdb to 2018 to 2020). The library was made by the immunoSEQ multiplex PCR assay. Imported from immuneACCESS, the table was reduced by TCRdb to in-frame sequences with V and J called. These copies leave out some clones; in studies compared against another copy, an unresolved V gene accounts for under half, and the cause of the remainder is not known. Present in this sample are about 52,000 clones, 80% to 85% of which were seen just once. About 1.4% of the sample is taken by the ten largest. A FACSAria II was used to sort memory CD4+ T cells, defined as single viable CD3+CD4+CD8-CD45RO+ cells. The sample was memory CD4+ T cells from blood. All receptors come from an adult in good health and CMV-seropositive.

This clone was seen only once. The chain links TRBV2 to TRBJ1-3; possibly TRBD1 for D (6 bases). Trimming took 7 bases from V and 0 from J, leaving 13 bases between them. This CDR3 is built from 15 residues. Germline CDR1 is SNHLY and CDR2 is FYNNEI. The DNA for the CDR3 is TGTGCCAGCACCATGCTACAGGGCTCTGGAAACACCATATATTTT. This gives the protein CASTMLQGSGNTIYF.

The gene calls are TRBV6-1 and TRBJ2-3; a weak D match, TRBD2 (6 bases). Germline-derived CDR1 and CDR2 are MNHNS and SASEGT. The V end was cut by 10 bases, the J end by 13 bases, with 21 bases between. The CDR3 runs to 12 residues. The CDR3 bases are TGTGCCACTAACCTGGGGGGAGGTGGCGAGTATTTT. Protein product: CATNLGGGGEYF.

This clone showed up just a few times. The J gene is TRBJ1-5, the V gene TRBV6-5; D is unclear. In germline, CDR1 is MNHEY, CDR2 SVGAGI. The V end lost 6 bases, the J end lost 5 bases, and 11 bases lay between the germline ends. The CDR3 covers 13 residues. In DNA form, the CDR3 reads TGTGCCAGCAGCCCTACACGCGATCAGCCCCAGCATTTT. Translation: CASSPTRDQPQHF.

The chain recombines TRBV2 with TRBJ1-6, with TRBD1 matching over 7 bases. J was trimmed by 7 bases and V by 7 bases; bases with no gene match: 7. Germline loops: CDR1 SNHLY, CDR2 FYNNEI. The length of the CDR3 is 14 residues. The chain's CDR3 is CASTMTGRNSPLHF. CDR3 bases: TGTGCCAGCACCATGACAGGGAGAAATTCACCCCTCCACTTT.

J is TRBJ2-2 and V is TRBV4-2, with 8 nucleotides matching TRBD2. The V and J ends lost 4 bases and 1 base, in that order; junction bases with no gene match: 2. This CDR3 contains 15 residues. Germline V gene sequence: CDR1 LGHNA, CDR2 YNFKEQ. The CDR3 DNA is TGTGCCAGCAGCCCGGGAGGGGGGAACACCGGGGAGCTGTTTTTT. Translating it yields CASSPGGGNTGELFF.

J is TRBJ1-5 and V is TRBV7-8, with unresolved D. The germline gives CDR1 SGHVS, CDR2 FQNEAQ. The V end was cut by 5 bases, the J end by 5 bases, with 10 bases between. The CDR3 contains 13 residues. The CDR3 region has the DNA TGTGCCAGCAGCCCGGACGGGGATCAGCCCCAGCATTTT. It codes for CASSPDGDQPQHF.

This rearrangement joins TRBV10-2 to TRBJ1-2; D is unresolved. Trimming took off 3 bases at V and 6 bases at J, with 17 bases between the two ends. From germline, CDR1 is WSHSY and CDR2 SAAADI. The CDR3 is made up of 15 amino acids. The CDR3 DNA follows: TGCGCCAGCAGTGATCGAGCAGGCTTGGGCAATGGCTACACCTTC. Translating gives CASSDRAGLGNGYTF.

The DNA of the CDR3 is TGTGCCAGCAGCCGACGGACAGGGGGGATAGATACGCAGTATTTT. It yields the protein CASSRRTGGIDTQYF. The gene calls are TRBV5-4 and TRBJ2-3; 10 nucleotides align to TRBD1. CDR3 size: 15 residues. J was trimmed by 5 bases and V by 4 bases; bases with no gene match: 7. Per the germline V gene, CDR1 is SGHNT and CDR2 is YYREEE (reference sequence).

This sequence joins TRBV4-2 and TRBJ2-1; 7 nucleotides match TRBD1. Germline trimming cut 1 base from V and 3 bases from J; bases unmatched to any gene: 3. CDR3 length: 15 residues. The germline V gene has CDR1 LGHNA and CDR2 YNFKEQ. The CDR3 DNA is TGTGCCAGCAGCCAAGGGGACAGTCTCTACAATGAGCAGTTCTTC. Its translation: CASSQGDSLYNEQFF.

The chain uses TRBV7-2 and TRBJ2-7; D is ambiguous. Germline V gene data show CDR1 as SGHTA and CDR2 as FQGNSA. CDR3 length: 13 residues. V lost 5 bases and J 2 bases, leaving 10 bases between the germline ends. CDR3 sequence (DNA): TGTGCCAGCAGCACCGTGCAGACCTACGAGCAGTACTTC. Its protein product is CASSTVQTYEQYF. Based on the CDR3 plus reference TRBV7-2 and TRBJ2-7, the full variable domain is GAGVSQSPSNKVTEKGKDVELRCDPISGHTALYWYRQSLGQGLEFLIYFQGNSAPDKSGLPSDRFSAERTGGSVSTLTIQRTQQEDSAVYLCASSTVQTYEQYFGPGTRLTVT.

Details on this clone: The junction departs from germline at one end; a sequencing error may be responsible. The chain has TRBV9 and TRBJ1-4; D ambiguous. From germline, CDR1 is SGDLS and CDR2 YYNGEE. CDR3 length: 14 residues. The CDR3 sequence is CASSAGSGIETLFF. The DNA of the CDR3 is TGTGCCAGCAGCGCCGGGTCGGGGATTGAAACACTGTTTTTT. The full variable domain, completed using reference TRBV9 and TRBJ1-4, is DSGVTQTPKHLITATGQRVTLRCSPRSGDLSVYWYQQSLDQGLQFLIQYYNGEERAKGNILERFSAQQFPDLHSELNLSSLELGDSALYFCASSAGSGIETLFFGSGTQLSVL.

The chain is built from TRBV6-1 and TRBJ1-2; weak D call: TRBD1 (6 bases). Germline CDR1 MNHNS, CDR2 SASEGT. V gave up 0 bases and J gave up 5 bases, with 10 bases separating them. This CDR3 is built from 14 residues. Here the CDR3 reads CASSEAGGEYGYTF. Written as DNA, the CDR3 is TGTGCCAGCAGTGAAGCAGGGGGAGAATATGGCTACACCTTC.

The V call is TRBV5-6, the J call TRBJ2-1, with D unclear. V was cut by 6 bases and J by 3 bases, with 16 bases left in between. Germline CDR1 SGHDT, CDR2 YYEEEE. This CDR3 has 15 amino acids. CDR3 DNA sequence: TGTGCCAGCACCTCGCCAGGCCGATTCTACAATGAGCAGTTCTTC. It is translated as CASTSPGRFYNEQFF.

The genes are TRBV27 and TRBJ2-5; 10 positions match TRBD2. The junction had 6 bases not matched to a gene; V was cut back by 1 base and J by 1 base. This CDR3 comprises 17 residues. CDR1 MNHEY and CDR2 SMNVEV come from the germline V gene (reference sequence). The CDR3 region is CASSLLTSGRFQETQYF. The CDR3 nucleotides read TGTGCCAGCAGTTTATTGACTAGCGGGCGATTCCAAGAGACCCAGTACTTC.

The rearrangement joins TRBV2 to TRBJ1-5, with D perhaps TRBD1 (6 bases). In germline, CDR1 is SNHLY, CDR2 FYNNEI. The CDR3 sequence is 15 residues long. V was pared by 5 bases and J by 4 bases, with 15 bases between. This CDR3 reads CASSPQTGANQPQHF. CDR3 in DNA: TGTGCCAGCAGTCCCCAGACAGGCGCGAATCAGCCCCAGCATTTT.

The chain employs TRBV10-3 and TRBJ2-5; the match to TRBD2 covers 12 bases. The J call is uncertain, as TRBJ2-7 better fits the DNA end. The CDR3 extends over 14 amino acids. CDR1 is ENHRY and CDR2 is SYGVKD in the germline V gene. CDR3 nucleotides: TGTGCCATCAGCCGACTAGCGGGAGTAGACGAGCAGTACTTC. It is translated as CAISRLAGVDEQYF.

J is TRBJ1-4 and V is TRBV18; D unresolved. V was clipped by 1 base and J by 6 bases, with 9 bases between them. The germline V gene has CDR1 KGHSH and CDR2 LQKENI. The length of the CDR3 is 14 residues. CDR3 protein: CASSPQRGHEKLFF. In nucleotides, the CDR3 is TGTGCCAGCTCACCACAGCGTGGGCATGAAAAACTGTTTTTT. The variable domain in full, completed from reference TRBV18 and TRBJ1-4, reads NAGVMQNPRHLVRRRGQEARLRCSPMKGHSHVYWYRQLPEEGLKFMVYLQKENIIDESGMPKERFSAEFPKEGPSILRIQQVVRGDSAAYFCASSPQRGHEKLFFGSGTQLSVL.

Written as DNA, the CDR3 is TGCGCCAGCAGCCAAGGCCCAGGGACGAATGGCTACACCTTC. Translated, it gives CASSQGPGTNGYTF. This sequence joins TRBV4-1 and TRBJ1-2; tentative D call: TRBD1 (5 bases). V shed 1 base and J shed 6 bases, with 12 bases lying between them. Per germline, CDR1 MGHRA and CDR2 YSYEKL. The CDR3 loop spans 14 amino acids.